This section outlines one T cell receptor beta chain sequence together with its context. Since all of the isolated RNA was reverse transcribed, expressed TCRB transcripts were what got sequenced. TCRdb's table, derived via immunoSEQ multiplex PCR, lists solely in-frame clones and lacks some. The sample consists of 400,000 to 500,000 clones, 11% to 15% of them appearing once. This sample was taken from a study of beta chain features in type 1 diabetes. The TCR was taken from a man younger than 45 in good health. The source material was naive CD4+ T cells from blood.

The CDR3 nucleotides are TGTGCCAGCAGCTTAGCCCAACGAACAGATACGCAGTATTTT. Protein: CASSLAQRTDTQYF. This chain joins TRBV7-8 and TRBJ2-3; D is unresolved. Per germline, CDR1 SGHVS and CDR2 FQNEAQ. V was trimmed by 0 bases and J by 3 bases, leaving 7 bases between them. The CDR3 is made up of 14 amino acids.